The present TCR beta chain was sequenced within a study of identical twins. Study-wide results and limits: For zero-insertion analyses, partial confounding could come from invariant MAIT and iNKT cells.

Donors uniformly comprised healthy Caucasians. In regard to this clonotype: Antigen: not known.

The cDNA had a unique molecular identifier and a template-switch universal primer site. One entry per CDR3 protein results from TCRdb running MiXCR on the 5' RACE reads. The profile shows approximately 530,000 distinct CDR3 sequences, 20% to 25% of them singletons. This CDR3 region has 14 residues. Deletions cut 3 bases from V and 7 bases from J, with 15 bases between. In germline, CDR1 is SEHNR, CDR2 FQNEAQ (reference sequence). The same specimen was also included in a second study, on yellow fever vaccine responses in identical twins.

This chain links TRBV7-9 with TRBJ1-1; the D gene is possibly TRBD1 (6 bases). Sequencing was performed on CD4+ T cells sorted from blood. The sequence derives from a woman under 30 in good health. The CDR3 DNA follows: TGTGCCAGCAGCTTCGGGAGGGGGGCAGTTGAAGCTTTCTTT. This encodes CASSFGRGAVEAFF.